This paragraph covers one T cell receptor beta chain sequence. What it binds is not known. The data were obtained in a study of identical twins. Each CDR3 protein gets one entry after TCRdb re-called the 5' RACE reads with MiXCR. Of just over 450,000 distinct CDR3 sequences detected, 13% to 15% appear once; the ten largest clones hold around 0.57%. The CDR3 runs 15 residues. Trimming took 6 bases from V and 5 from J; bases not matched to a gene: 10. Study-wide results and limits: Cross-sectional statistics, not tracking of the same donors, supported the conclusions. There was more out-of-frame TCR alpha sharing in monozygotic twins than models estimated.

The same data also went into a second study, on yellow fever vaccine responses in identical twins.

The genes are TRBV12-3 or TRBV12-4 and TRBJ2-7; 10 nucleotides agree with TRBD2. The receptor comes from a woman aged 18-30 years in good health. The sequenced sample was CD4+ T cells sorted from blood. CDR3 loop: CASRLAGSPLHEQYF. In DNA form, the CDR3 reads TGTGCCAGCAGACTAGCGGGGAGCCCCTTACACGAGCAGTACTTC.